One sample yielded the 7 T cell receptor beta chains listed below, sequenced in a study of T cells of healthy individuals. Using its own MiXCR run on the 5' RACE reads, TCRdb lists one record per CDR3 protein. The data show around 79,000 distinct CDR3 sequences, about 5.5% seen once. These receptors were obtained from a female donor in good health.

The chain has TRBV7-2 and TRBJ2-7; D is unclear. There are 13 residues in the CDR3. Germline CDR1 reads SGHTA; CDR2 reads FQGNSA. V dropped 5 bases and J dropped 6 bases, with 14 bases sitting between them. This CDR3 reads CASSQSGESEQYF. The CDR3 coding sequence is TGTGCCAGCAGCCAATCCGGAGAGTCCGAGCAGTACTTC.

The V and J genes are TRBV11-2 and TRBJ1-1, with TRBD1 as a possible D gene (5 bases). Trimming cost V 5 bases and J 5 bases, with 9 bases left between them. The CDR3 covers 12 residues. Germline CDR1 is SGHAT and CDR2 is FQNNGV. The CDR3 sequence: CASSPDRTEAFF. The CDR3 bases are TGTGCCAGCAGCCCTGACAGAACTGAAGCTTTCTTT.

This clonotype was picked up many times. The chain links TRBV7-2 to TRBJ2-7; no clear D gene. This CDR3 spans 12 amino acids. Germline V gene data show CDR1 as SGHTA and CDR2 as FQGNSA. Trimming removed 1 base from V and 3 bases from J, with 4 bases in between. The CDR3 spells CASSLVRYEQYF. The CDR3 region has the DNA TGTGCCAGCAGCTTAGTCCGCTACGAGCAGTACTTC. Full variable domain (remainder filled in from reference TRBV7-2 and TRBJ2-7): GAGVSQSPSNKVTEKGKDVELRCDPISGHTALYWYRQSLGQGLEFLIYFQGNSAPDKSGLPSDRFSAERTGGSVSTLTIQRTQQEDSAVYLCASSLVRYEQYFGPGTRLTVT.

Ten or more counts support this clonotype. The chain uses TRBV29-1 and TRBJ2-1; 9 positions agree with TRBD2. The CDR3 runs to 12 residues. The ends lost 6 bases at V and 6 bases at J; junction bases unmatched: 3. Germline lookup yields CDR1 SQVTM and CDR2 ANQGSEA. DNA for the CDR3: TGCAGCGTACGAGCGGGAGGCAATGAGCAGTTCTTC. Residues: CSVRAGGNEQFF.

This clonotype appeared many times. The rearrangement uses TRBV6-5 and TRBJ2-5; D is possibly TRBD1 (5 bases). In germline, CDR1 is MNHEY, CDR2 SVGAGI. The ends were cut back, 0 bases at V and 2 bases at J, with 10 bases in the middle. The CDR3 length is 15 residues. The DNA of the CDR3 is TGTGCCAGCAGTTACTCCCAGGGCTGGCAAGAGACCCAGTACTTC. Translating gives CASSYSQGWQETQYF.

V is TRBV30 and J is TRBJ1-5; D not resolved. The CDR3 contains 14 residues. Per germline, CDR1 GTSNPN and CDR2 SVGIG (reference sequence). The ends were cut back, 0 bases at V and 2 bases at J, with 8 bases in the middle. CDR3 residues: CAWSVGSGNQPQHF. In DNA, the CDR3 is TGTGCCTGGAGTGTCGGCTCCGGCAATCAGCCCCAGCATTTT.

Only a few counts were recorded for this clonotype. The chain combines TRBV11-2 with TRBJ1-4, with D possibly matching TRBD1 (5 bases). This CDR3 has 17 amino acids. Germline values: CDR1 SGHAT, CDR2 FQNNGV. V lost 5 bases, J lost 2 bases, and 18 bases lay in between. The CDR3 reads CASSPSREVETNEKLFF. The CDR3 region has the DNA TGTGCCAGCAGCCCGAGCAGGGAGGTTGAGACTAATGAAAAACTGTTTTTT.